Included here is one T cell receptor beta chain sequence, with context. The data derive from a study of blood T cell repertoires in COVID-19. Overall study context: Spain, Italy and the United States supplied samples that represented acute and convalescent COVID-19.

Profiled with immunoSEQ multiplex PCR; TCRdb holds only in-frame clones, not every one. The sample records around 130,000 clones, roughly 80% being singletons. The CDR3 spans 15 residues. Germline assignment: CDR1 MRHNA and CDR2 SNTAGT. With 0 bases clipped from V and 5 bases from J, the junction kept 4 bases outside the gene matches. This TCR came from an older man with acute or convalescent COVID-19. The specimen sequenced was peripheral blood. This chain connects TRBV6-4 to TRBJ1-5; 7 nucleotides match TRBD1. CDR3: CASSDSQGKDQPQHF. DNA of the CDR3: TGTGCCAGCAGTGACTCACAGGGGAAAGATCAGCCCCAGCATTTT.